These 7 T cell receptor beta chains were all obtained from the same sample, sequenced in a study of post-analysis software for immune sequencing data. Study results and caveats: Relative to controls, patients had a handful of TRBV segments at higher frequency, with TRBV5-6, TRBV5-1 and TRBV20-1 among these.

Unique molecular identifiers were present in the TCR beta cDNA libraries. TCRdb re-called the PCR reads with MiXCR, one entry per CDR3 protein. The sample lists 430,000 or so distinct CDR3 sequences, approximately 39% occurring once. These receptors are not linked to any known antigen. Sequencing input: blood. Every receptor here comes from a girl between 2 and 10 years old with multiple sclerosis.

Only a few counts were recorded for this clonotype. The CDR3 here is CASRARVTLAKNIQYF. The CDR3 nucleotides read TGTGCCAGCAGAGCAAGGGTGACGCTAGCCAAAAACATTCAGTACTTC. The chain couples TRBV6-1 to TRBJ2-4; D unresolved. This CDR3 has 16 amino acids. Germline CDR1 is MNHNS and CDR2 is SASEGT. V dropped 6 bases and J dropped 0 bases, with 15 bases sitting between them.

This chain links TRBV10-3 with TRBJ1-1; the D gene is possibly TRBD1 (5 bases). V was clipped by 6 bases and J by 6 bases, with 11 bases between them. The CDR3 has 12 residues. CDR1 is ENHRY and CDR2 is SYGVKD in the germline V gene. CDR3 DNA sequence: TGTGCCATCAGCCCCTGGGGGGCTGAAGCTTTCTTT. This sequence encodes CAISPWGAEAFF.

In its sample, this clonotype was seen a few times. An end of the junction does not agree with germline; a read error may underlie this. This CDR3 is CAGSFPGSGAQYF. As DNA, the CDR3 is TGTGCCGGCAGTTTCCCGGGGTCCGGGGCCCAGTACTTC. The chain has TRBV28 and TRBJ2-5; tentatively, D is TRBD2 (5 bases). CDR3 length equals 13 residues. Germline V gene lookup returns CDR1 MDHEN and CDR2 SYDVKM.

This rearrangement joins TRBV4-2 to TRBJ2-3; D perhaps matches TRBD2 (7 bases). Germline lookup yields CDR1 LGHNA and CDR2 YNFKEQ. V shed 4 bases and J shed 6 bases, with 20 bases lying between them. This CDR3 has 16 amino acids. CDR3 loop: CASSRGTRGARDTQYF. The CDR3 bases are TGTGCCAGCAGCCGCGGGACTCGGGGGGCCCGGGATACGCAGTATTTT.

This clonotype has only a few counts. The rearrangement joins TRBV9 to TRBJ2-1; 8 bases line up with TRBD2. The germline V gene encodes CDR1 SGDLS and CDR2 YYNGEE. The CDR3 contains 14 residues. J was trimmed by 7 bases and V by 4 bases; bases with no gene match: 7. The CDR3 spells CASSPPGGWNEQFF. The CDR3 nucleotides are TGTGCCAGCAGCCCTCCGGGGGGGTGGAATGAGCAGTTCTTC.

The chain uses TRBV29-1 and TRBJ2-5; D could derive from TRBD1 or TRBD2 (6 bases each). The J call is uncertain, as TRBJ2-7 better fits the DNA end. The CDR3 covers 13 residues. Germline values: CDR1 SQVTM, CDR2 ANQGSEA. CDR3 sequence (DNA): TGCAGCGTTGTTAGGCAGGGGAGGCACGAGCAGTACTTC. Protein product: CSVVRQGRHEQYF.

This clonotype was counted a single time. In nucleotides, the CDR3 is TGCAGTGCCAGCGGACAGGGGGAATACACCGGGGAGCTGTTTTTT. Translated: CSASGQGEYTGELFF. The chain carries TRBV20-1 and TRBJ2-2; 10 bases align to TRBD1. V was pared by 6 bases and J by 3 bases, with 7 bases of the junction left unmatched. This CDR3 region has 15 residues. Germline CDR1 reads DFQATT; CDR2 reads SNEGSKA (reference sequence).